This T cell receptor beta chain was identified in a study of CD8+ T cells in alopecia areata. In each case, RNA was isolated and then reverse transcribed into cDNA as the sequencing template. TCRdb keeps only in-frame clones here, not all; method: immunoSEQ multiplex PCR. The sample has about 270,000 clones; 60% are singletons. Overall study results and limits: Significant decreases in scalp clonality and expanded CD8+ clones followed tofacitinib treatment. Higher clonality than in normal scalp was seen in lesional scalp, especially alopecia totalis/universalis.

A word on this clone: Antigen unknown.

Treatment specified: oral pan-JAK inhibitor, 5-10 mg twice daily. PBMC-derived CD4+ and CD8+ T cells were sorted. The CDR3 has 11 amino acids. V was cut by 6 bases and J by 14 bases, with 11 bases left in between. Germline values: CDR1 MNHNY, CDR2 SVGAGI (reference sequence). The sequences come from CD4+ T cells sorted from blood, collected at week 52, from a patient treated with tofacitinib. This TCR came from a human donor with alopecia areata. The chain recombines TRBV6-6 with TRBJ1-6; D is unclear. The CDR3 DNA is TGTGCCAGCAGCCACTTTGGGGCCCTCCACTTT. Amino acids: CASSHFGALHF.